The T cell receptor (beta chain) described here comes from a study of shared clonotypes between healthy human individuals. Germline V gene sequence: CDR1 MGHDK, CDR2 SYGVNS. V shed 2 bases and J shed 2 bases, with 10 bases lying between them. This CDR3 comprises 15 residues. Donors, without exception, were Caucasian adults residing in Nashville, Tennessee. Measured with immunoSEQ multiplex PCR; TCRdb has only the in-frame clones, and not every one. The sample contains a few million clones, around nine tenths of which appear only once. Sequenced material: naive CD4+ T cells sorted from blood. As to subset: CD45RA+ positively selected. The origin of this receptor is a man aged 18 to 29 in good health. This chain uses TRBV25-1 with TRBJ1-5, with D hard to call. The CDR3 DNA follows: TGTGCCAGCAGTGAAGGACCGGGAGGCAATCAGCCCCAGCATTTT. This translates into CASSEGPGGNQPQHF.